This T cell receptor beta chain was observed in a study of T cells in Graves' hyperthyroidism and ophthalmopathy. This clonotype was picked up many times. V lost 4 bases, J lost 5 bases, and 18 bases lay in between. CDR3 length: 15 residues. Germline CDR1 and CDR2: SGDLS and YYNGEE. TCR beta CDR3 regions were amplified from RNA transcripts. First-round RT-PCR of the TCR CDR3 relied on the HTBI primer set. TCRdb independently ran MiXCR on the multiplex PCR reads; one entry per CDR3 protein. Of about 360,000 distinct CDR3 sequences in the sample, roughly 13% were seen once. This chain connects TRBV9 to TRBJ1-2; unclear D gene. The sequence was collected from a woman under 30 with Graves' hyperthyroidism. Sequencing was performed on blood. The CDR3 region is CASSPDEGGLYGYTF. The CDR3 bases are TGTGCCAGCAGCCCCGACGAGGGAGGACTATATGGCTACACCTTC.